This TCR beta chain appears in the sequencing data of a study of T cells expressing NK-cell markers. About the study: It was sorted CD3+CD56+NKG2C+, CD3+CD56+NKG2C- and CD3+CD56-NKG2C+ T cells that supplied the TCR beta repertoires. One of the eight sequenced donors was seronegative, whereas the other seven were HCMV-seropositive.

Study-wide results and limits: Dominant NKG2C+ clonotypes made up roughly 1.0-8% of CD8+ T cells in roughly six donors.

There are 13 residues in the CDR3. Details on this clonotype: Its antigen is still unknown.

Production of TCR beta cDNA relied on 5'RACE template switching with UMIs. TCRdb reprocessed the 5' RACE reads and reports one entry per CDR3 protein, with no DNA. The table counts about 450,000 distinct CDR3 sequences; roughly 7.2% lies in the top ten. Material for sequencing was blood T cells: a sorted CD56 or NKG2C T cell subset, CD4+ or CD8+ T cells, or bulk PBMC T cells (not recorded which). The TCR sequence derives from a woman between 18 and 70 years old in good health. The J gene is TRBJ1-2, the V gene TRBV12-3 or TRBV12-4; absent DNA, TCRdb's TRBD1 call cannot be checked. The CDR3 sequence: CASTLDRNYGYTF.